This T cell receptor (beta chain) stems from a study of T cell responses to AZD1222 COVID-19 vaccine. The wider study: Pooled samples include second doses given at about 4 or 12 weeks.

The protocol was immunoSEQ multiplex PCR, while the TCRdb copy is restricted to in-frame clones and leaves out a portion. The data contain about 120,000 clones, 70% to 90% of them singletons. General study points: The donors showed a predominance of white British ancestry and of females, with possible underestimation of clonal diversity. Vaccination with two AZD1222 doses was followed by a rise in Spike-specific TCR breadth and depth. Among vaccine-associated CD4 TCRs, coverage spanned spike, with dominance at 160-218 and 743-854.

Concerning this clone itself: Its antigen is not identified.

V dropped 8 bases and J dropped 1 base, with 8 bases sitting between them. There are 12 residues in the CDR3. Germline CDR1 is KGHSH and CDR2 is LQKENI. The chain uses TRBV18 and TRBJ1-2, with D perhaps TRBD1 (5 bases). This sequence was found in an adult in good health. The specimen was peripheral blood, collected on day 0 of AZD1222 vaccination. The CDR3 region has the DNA TGTGCCAGCACAGACAGTAACTATGGCTACACCTTC. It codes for CASTDSNYGYTF.